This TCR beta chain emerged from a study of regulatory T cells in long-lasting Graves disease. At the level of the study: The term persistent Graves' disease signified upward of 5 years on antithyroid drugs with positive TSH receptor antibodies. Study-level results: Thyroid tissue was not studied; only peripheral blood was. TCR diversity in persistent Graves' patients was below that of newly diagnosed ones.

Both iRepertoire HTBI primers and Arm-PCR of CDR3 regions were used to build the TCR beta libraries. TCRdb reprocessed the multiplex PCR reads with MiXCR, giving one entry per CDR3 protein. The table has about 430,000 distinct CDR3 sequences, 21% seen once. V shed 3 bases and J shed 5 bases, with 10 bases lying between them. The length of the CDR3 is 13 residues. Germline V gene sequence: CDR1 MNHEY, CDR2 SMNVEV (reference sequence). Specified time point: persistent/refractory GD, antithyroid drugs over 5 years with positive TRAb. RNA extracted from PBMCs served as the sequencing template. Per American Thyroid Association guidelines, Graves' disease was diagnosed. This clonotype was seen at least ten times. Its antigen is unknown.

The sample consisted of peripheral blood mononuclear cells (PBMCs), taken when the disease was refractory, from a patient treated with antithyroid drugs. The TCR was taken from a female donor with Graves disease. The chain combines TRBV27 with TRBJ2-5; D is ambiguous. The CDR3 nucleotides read TGTGCCAGCAGTTTTAGGGCAGAGGAGACCCAGTACTTC. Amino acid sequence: CASSFRAEETQYF.